This TCR beta chain comes out of a study of T cells after yellow fever vaccination. Across the whole study: It was SMART-Seq v4 Ultra Low Input that prepared the fractions with low cell numbers.

The CDR3 is made up of 18 amino acids. V shed 0 bases and J shed 2 bases, with 20 bases lying between them. Per the germline V gene, CDR1 is SGHNT and CDR2 is YYREEE (reference sequence). From the 5' RACE reads, TCRdb called clonotypes with MiXCR, one entry per CDR3 protein. The sample has roughly 250,000 distinct CDR3 sequences, roughly 13% seen once. The clonotype was recovered from a man younger than 40 who received the YFV17D yellow fever vaccine. Material: CD4+ T cells sorted from PBMCs, obtained 45 days after the yellow fever booster vaccination. V and J are TRBV5-4 and TRBJ2-5, with a weak D call TRBD2 (5 bases). The CDR3 is CASSLGSFERRNQETQYF. The CDR3 DNA sequence: TGTGCCAGCAGCTTGGGATCCTTCGAGCGGAGAAATCAAGAGACCCAGTACTTC.